These T cell receptor beta chains were read from a single sample in a study of blood T cell repertoires in COVID-19. Libraries were prepared by immunoSEQ multiplex PCR; TCRdb keeps only in-frame clonotypes and omits some of them. The data contain over 50,000 clones, roughly 83% of them seen just once; the ten biggest clones take up more than 15%. Specimen: peripheral blood. The origin of the receptors is a man in his sixties with COVID-19, enrolled during active disease. The CDR3 runs from the conserved cysteine through the conserved F or W. The D gene is left open where the match is weak.

J gene | V gene | D gene | CDR3 protein | CDR3 DNA
TRBJ1-1 | TRBV9 | . | CASSVGQGSMNTEAFF | TGTGCCAGCAGCGTAGGCCAGGGATCCATGAACACTGAAGCTTTCTTT
TRBJ2-5 | TRBV5-1 | TRBD2 | CASSPSPTSGQETQYF | TGCGCCAGCAGTCCATCTCCGACTAGCGGGCAAGAGACCCAGTACTTC
TRBJ2-1 | TRBV5-4 | . | CASSNGRKNEQFF | TGTGCCAGCAGCAACGGGAGAAAGAATGAGCAGTTCTTC
TRBJ1-5 | TRBV7-9 | . | CASSLALGGGGGGNQPQHF | TGTGCCAGCAGCTTAGCGCTGGGCGGTGGGGGGGGAGGCAATCAGCCCCAGCATTTT
TRBJ2-3 | TRBV5-4 | . | CASSLATDTQYF | TGTGCCAGCAGCTTGGCGACAGATACGCAGTATTTT
TRBJ2-2 | TRBV5-1 | TRBD1 | CASSLINRGDTGELFF | TGCGCCAGCAGCTTAATCAACAGGGGGGACACCGGGGAGCTGTTTTTT
TRBJ1-1 | TRBV30 | TRBD1 | CAWTLGGVGEAFF | TGTGCCTGGACCCTAGGGGGCGTTGGTGAAGCTTTCTTT
TRBJ2-1 | TRBV29-1 | . | CSVARDRSGYNEQFF | TGCAGCGTCGCCCGGGATCGTAGCGGATACAATGAGCAGTTCTTC
TRBJ1-1 | TRBV5-5 | TRBD1 | CASSTYRGNTEAFF | TGTGCCAGCAGCACCTACAGGGGCAACACTGAAGCTTTCTTT
TRBJ2-3 | TRBV6-4 | . | CASSVSSQTDTQYF | TGTGCCAGCAGTGTATCCAGTCAGACAGATACGCAGTATTTT
TRBJ2-2 | TRBV5-4 | . | CASKPRGANTGELFF | TGTGCCAGCAAACCACGAGGAGCTAACACCGGGGAGCTGTTTTTT
TRBJ1-6 | TRBV5-6 | . | CASSLFSSYNSPLHF | TGTGCCAGCAGCTTATTTAGCTCCTATAATTCACCCCTCCACTTT
TRBJ1-5 | TRBV10-2 | . | CASSASEGLGNQPQHF | TGCGCCAGCAGTGCCTCGGAGGGGCTGGGCAATCAGCCCCAGCATTTT
TRBJ1-2 | TRBV9 | TRBD1 | CASRETGGSGYTF | TGTGCCAGCAGAGAAACAGGGGGCTCTGGCTACACCTTC
TRBJ2-3 | TRBV3-1/TRBV3-2 | TRBD2 | CASSPLGGTDTQYF | TGTGCCAGCAGCCCCCTCGGGGGGACAGATACGCAGTATTTT
TRBJ2-2 | TRBV9 | TRBD1 | CASSVRQGFTGELFF | TGTGCCAGCAGCGTCCGACAGGGGTTCACCGGGGAGCTGTTTTTT
TRBJ2-3 | TRBV4-1 | TRBD1 | CASSQSRTRGLGTDTQYF | TGCGCCAGCAGCCAGTCGAGGACCAGGGGGCTTGGCACAGATACGCAGTATTTT
TRBJ2-7 | TRBV29-1 | TRBD1 | CSVGQEPYEQYF | TGCAGCGTCGGACAGGAACCCTACGAGCAGTACTTC